These 30 T cell receptor beta chains originate from one sample sequenced in a study of blood T cell repertoires in COVID-19. Assay used: immunoSEQ multiplex PCR; TCRdb lists only in-frame clones, some missing. The sample yields 400,000 to 550,000 clones, nearly 90% seen once. Sequenced sample: PBMCs or T cells enriched from blood (not recorded which). The receptors shown here come from a woman between 18 and 29 years old with acute COVID-19.

V gene TRBV30 combines with J gene TRBJ1-2; perhaps TRBD1 as D (6 bases). The CDR3 spans 14 residues. The germline V gene has CDR1 GTSNPN and CDR2 SVGIG (reference sequence). Trimming left V 3 bases short and J 7 bases short, with 18 bases between. The CDR3 loop reads CAWRKGHPGAGYTF. In nucleotides, the CDR3 is TGTGCCTGGAGGAAGGGACACCCTGGAGCTGGCTACACCTTC.

The chain is built from TRBV9 and TRBJ2-2; D is possibly TRBD2 (6 bases). This CDR3 has 17 residues. V was cut by 4 bases and J by 0 bases, with 16 bases left in between. Germline values: CDR1 SGDLS, CDR2 YYNGEE. CDR3 sequence (DNA): TGTGCCAGCAGCCCTAACCCGGGACTGACGAACACCGGGGAGCTGTTTTTT. Protein product: CASSPNPGLTNTGELFF.

The rearrangement joins TRBV2 to TRBJ2-5, with D possibly matching TRBD1 (6 bases). Germline CDR1 is SNHLY and CDR2 is FYNNEI. V was trimmed by 6 bases and J by 3 bases, leaving 11 bases between them. The CDR3 consists of 13 residues. The CDR3 sequence: CASSFGQKETQYF. The CDR3 DNA reads TGTGCCAGCAGCTTCGGACAGAAAGAGACCCAGTACTTC.

This sequence joins TRBV7-8 and TRBJ2-1; perhaps TRBD1 as D (5 bases). Per germline, CDR1 SGHVS and CDR2 FQNEAQ. Trimming removed 3 bases at V and 4 bases at J, with 13 bases between. CDR3 length: 15 amino acids. This chain's CDR3 is CASSFLGVQYNEQFF. In DNA form, the CDR3 reads TGTGCCAGCAGCTTTTTAGGGGTACAGTACAATGAGCAGTTCTTC. The full variable domain, its missing parts supplied by reference TRBV7-8 and TRBJ2-1, is GAGVSQSPRYKVAKRGQDVALRCDPISGHVSLFWYQQALGQGPEFLTYFQNEAQLDKSGLPSDRFFAERPEGSVSTLKIQRTQQEDSAVYLCASSFLGVQYNEQFFGPGTRLTVL.

The chain couples TRBV19 to TRBJ1-2, with TRBD1 identical over 8 bases. CDR1 is LNHDA and CDR2 is SQIVND in the germline V gene (reference sequence). The CDR3 has 17 residues. V was pared by 2 bases and J by 1 base, with 9 bases of the junction left unmatched. CDR3 amino acids: CASSIWQGALLNYGYTF. Here the CDR3 DNA reads TGTGCCAGTAGTATATGGCAGGGGGCTCTCCTTAACTATGGCTACACCTTC.

The chain joins TRBV5-1 to TRBJ1-3, with D perhaps TRBD1 (5 bases). The germline V gene encodes CDR1 SGHRS and CDR2 YFSETQ. V shed 1 base and J shed 0 bases, with 14 bases lying between them. This CDR3 is built from 17 residues. Here the CDR3 DNA reads TGCGCCAGCAGCTTGCGGGGGACTCTCGCCTCTGGAAACACCATATATTTT. It codes for CASSLRGTLASGNTIYF. Full variable domain (rest looked up from reference TRBV5-1 and TRBJ1-3): KAGVTQTPRYLIKTRGQQVTLSCSPISGHRSVSWYQQTPGQGLQFLFEYFSETQRNKGNFPGRFSGRQFSNSRSEMNVSTLELGDSALYLCASSLRGTLASGNTIYFGEGSWLTVV.

V gene TRBV11-2 combines with J gene TRBJ2-2, with 9 bases matching TRBD2. The J segment lost 7 bases and the V segment lost 1 base, leaving 4 bases of the junction unmatched. From germline, CDR1 is SGHAT and CDR2 FQNNGV. CDR3 length: 15 residues. The CDR3 DNA reads TGTGCCAGCAGCTTAGTAGCGGGGGCCAGCGGGGAGCTGTTTTTT. The encoded protein is CASSLVAGASGELFF.

There are many counts of this clone. The chain combines TRBV30 with TRBJ2-7; 8 bases align to TRBD2. The trim removed 1 base at V and 0 bases at J, leaving 2 bases unmatched. This CDR3 has 14 amino acids. Germline CDR1 is GTSNPN and CDR2 is SVGIG (reference sequence). The CDR3 loop is CAWSGGGSSYEQYF. CDR3 in DNA: TGTGCCTGGAGTGGCGGGGGGAGCTCCTACGAGCAGTACTTC.

The chain employs TRBV28 and TRBJ1-6, with D possibly being TRBD1 (6 bases). The CDR3 spans 13 residues. V dropped 7 bases and J dropped 5 bases, with 9 bases sitting between them. Germline V gene data show CDR1 as MDHEN and CDR2 as SYDVKM. In nucleotides, the CDR3 is TGTGCCAGCACTGGACAGCATAATTCACCCCTCCACTTT. This codes for CASTGQHNSPLHF.

This chain connects TRBV3-1 (or the pseudogene TRBV3-2) to TRBJ1-6; D is ambiguous. The germline gives CDR1 LGHDT, CDR2 YNNKEL (reference sequence). CDR3 length: 14 residues. The V end lost 1 base, the J end lost 10 bases, and 11 bases lay between the germline ends. CDR3 DNA: TGTGCCAGCAGCCAAGGGTTCGACGGGTCACCCCTCCACTTT. Translating it yields CASSQGFDGSPLHF.

The chain uses TRBV11-2 and TRBJ1-2, with 7 nucleotides matching TRBD1. This CDR3 has 15 residues. The germline CDR1 and CDR2 sequences are SGHAT and FQNNGV. Trimming at V came to 4 bases and at J to 4 bases, leaving 9 bases not matched to a gene. This CDR3 is CASSYPDRVGYGYTF. The CDR3 DNA sequence: TGTGCCAGCAGCTACCCTGACAGGGTCGGCTATGGCTACACCTTC.

This clone was counted once. The chain carries TRBV5-1 and TRBJ1-3, with 9 bases matching TRBD1. The CDR3 sequence is 15 residues long. V was pared by 3 bases and J by 3 bases, with 4 bases of the junction left unmatched. Germline CDR1 reads SGHRS; CDR2 reads YFSETQ. CDR3 residues: CASSSGTGFGNTIYF. CDR3 nucleotides: TGCGCCAGCAGCTCTGGGACAGGGTTTGGAAACACCATATATTTT.

This clone showed up just a few times. The chain links TRBV4-3 to TRBJ2-1; TRBD2 matches 7 bases. V lost 4 bases, J lost 10 bases, and 10 bases stayed unmatched. The CDR3 has 14 amino acids. Per germline, CDR1 LGHNA and CDR2 YSLEER. This chain's CDR3 is CASSPLGEGGEQFF. In nucleotides, the CDR3 is TGCGCCAGCAGCCCCTTGGGGGAGGGAGGGGAGCAGTTCTTC.

This sequence joins TRBV20-1 and TRBJ1-2; D uncertain. The V gene's germline CDR1 is DFQATT and CDR2 SNEGSKA (reference sequence). V was pared by 6 bases and J by 4 bases, with 12 bases between. The CDR3 has 12 residues. CDR3 amino acids: CSASRHFYGYTF. The CDR3 region has the DNA TGCAGTGCAAGTAGACATTTCTATGGCTACACCTTC.

This clone was counted a few times. The CDR3 nucleotides are TGTGCCAGCAGGGGGACAGCTGAAGCTTTCTTT. Protein: CASRGTAEAFF. The rearrangement joins TRBV25-1 to TRBJ1-1; TRBD1 agrees at 7 bases. Looked up from germline, CDR1 is MGHDK and CDR2 is SYGVNS. This CDR3 is built from 11 residues. With 6 bases clipped from V and 6 bases from J, the junction kept 1 base outside the gene matches.

A few counts support this clone. The J gene is TRBJ1-1, the V gene TRBV21-1; TRBD1 is the table's D call and was not checked against the DNA. TRBV21-1 is reported as a pseudogene. CDR3 length equals 12 residues. The DNA for the CDR3 is TGTGCCAGCCCCGAAGGGGACACTGAAGCTTTCTTT. This codes for CASPEGDTEAFF.

This chain uses TRBV28 with TRBJ1-5; weak D call: TRBD1 (6 bases). The CDR3 extends over 14 amino acids. V was clipped by 5 bases and J by 6 bases, with 14 bases between them. CDR1 MDHEN and CDR2 SYDVKM come from the germline V gene. CDR3 loop: CASSIGGGGQPQHF. The CDR3 DNA is TGTGCCAGCAGTATCGGGGGGGGCGGTCAGCCCCAGCATTTT.

This clone has a single count. The V call is TRBV6-5, the J call TRBJ1-1; TRBD1 is a possible D gene (6 bases). CDR1 and CDR2 from the germline V gene are MNHEY and SVGAGI. This CDR3 spans 13 amino acids. The V end lost 6 bases, the J end lost 4 bases, and 12 bases lay between the germline ends. The CDR3 loop reads CASRALGATEAFF. In nucleotides, the CDR3 is TGTGCCAGCAGGGCCCTGGGGGCCACTGAAGCTTTCTTT.

The sample holds one count of this clone. The sample holds other DNA sequences that translate to the same CDR3. V and J are TRBV5-1 and TRBJ1-2; D ambiguous. Trimming took off 5 bases at V and 3 bases at J, with 11 bases between the two ends. CDR3 length equals 13 residues. Germline CDR1 is SGHRS and CDR2 is YFSETQ. Written as DNA, the CDR3 is TGCGCCAGCAGTCCAGACGGAGACTATGGCTACACCTTC. It specifies CASSPDGDYGYTF. The full variable domain, its missing parts supplied by reference TRBV5-1 and TRBJ1-2, is KAGVTQTPRYLIKTRGQQVTLSCSPISGHRSVSWYQQTPGQGLQFLFEYFSETQRNKGNFPGRFSGRQFSNSRSEMNVSTLELGDSALYLCASSPDGDYGYTFGSGTRLTVV.

The genes are TRBV3-1 (or the pseudogene TRBV3-2) and TRBJ2-5; tentative D call: TRBD2 (6 bases). V shed 0 bases and J shed 2 bases, with 22 bases lying between them. Germline V gene lookup returns CDR1 LGHDT and CDR2 YNNKEL (reference sequence). This CDR3 has 19 amino acids. The CDR3 DNA reads TGTGCCAGCAGCCAAGAAGGAGGGTCGTCGGCCCAGAGACAAGAGACCCAGTACTTC. This encodes CASSQEGGSSAQRQETQYF.

The chain employs TRBV11-2 and TRBJ1-5; possible D gene TRBD1, 5 bases. V shed 3 bases and J shed 9 bases, with 12 bases lying between them. CDR3 length: 13 amino acids. From germline, CDR1 is SGHAT and CDR2 FQNNGV. The CDR3 region has the DNA TGTGCCAGCAGCTTTACGGGGGTAGGGCCCCAGCATTTT. It yields the protein CASSFTGVGPQHF.

This clone has a handful of counts. V and J are TRBV21-1 and TRBJ1-6; the table's D call TRBD1 went unverified against the DNA. TRBV21-1 is a recognized pseudogene. This CDR3 is 14 amino acids long. CDR3 loop: CASSNDRAGSPLHF. The CDR3 nucleotides read TGTGCCAGCAGCAATGACAGGGCGGGGTCACCCCTCCACTTT.

The chain carries TRBV6-5 and TRBJ1-5; D is unclear. V was cut by 0 bases and J by 0 bases, with 3 bases left in between. CDR3 size: 14 residues. CDR1 and CDR2 (germline): MNHEY, SVGAGI. The CDR3 region is CASSYSSSNQPQHF. In DNA form, the CDR3 reads TGTGCCAGCAGTTACTCGAGTAGCAATCAGCCCCAGCATTTT.

This chain uses TRBV4-3 with TRBJ2-7, with a tentative D call TRBD2 (5 bases). CDR3 length equals 15 residues. Germline-derived CDR1 and CDR2 are LGHNA and YSLEER. The V and J ends lost 0 bases and 1 base respectively, with 10 bases between them. CDR3 bases: TGCGCCAGCAGCCAAGAATGGAGAGGGTCCTACGAGCAGTACTTC. Translated, it gives CASSQEWRGSYEQYF.

V and J are TRBV3-1 (or the pseudogene TRBV3-2) and TRBJ2-1, with 9 bases identical to TRBD2. Trimming at V came to 1 base and at J to 0 bases, leaving 7 bases not matched to a gene. The CDR3 contains 18 residues. Germline CDR1 LGHDT, CDR2 YNNKEL (reference sequence). The DNA for the CDR3 is TGTGCCAGCAGCCAAGGTTGGAGTAGCGGGAGCTCCTACAATGAGCAGTTCTTC. It translates to CASSQGWSSGSSYNEQFF.

The chain combines TRBV3-1 (or the pseudogene TRBV3-2) with TRBJ1-3; D is uncertain. This CDR3 contains 12 residues. V shed 1 base and J shed 8 bases, with 6 bases lying between them. Germline V CDR1 and CDR2: LGHDT, YNNKEL (reference sequence). The DNA of the CDR3 is TGTGCCAGCAGCCAAGTGGCATACACCATATATTTT. This sequence encodes CASSQVAYTIYF.

The V gene is TRBV27, the J gene TRBJ1-4; D gene uncertain. V lost 5 bases and J lost 5, with 18 bases in between. Per the germline V gene, CDR1 is MNHEY and CDR2 is SMNVEV (reference sequence). CDR3 length: 16 residues. The CDR3 loop reads CASSPRLGSGNEKLFF. Here the CDR3 DNA reads TGTGCCAGCAGTCCCCGGTTGGGCAGCGGAAATGAAAAACTGTTTTTT.

The J gene is TRBJ1-1, the V gene TRBV9; D may be TRBD1 (6 bases). Trimming stripped 0 bases from V and 1 base from J, with 10 bases between. CDR1 SGDLS and CDR2 YYNGEE come from the germline V gene. CDR3 length: 15 amino acids. DNA of the CDR3: TGTGCCAGCAGCGTAGATCAAGGGGGGAACACTGAAGCTTTCTTT. Amino acid sequence: CASSVDQGGNTEAFF.

This chain joins TRBV27 and TRBJ1-1, with 9 bases matching TRBD1. The CDR3 is made up of 14 amino acids. The V segment lost 5 bases and the J segment 4 bases; nucleotides outside the gene matches: 5. The germline gives CDR1 MNHEY, CDR2 SMNVEV (reference sequence). In nucleotides, the CDR3 is TGTGCCAGCAGTGGACAGGGGTGGAGCACTGAAGCTTTCTTT. Encoded protein: CASSGQGWSTEAFF.

In DNA form, the CDR3 reads TGTGCCAGCTCACCACAATCGTATAGGGGCAGTGGCTACACCTTC. This translates into CASSPQSYRGSGYTF. The chain employs TRBV18 and TRBJ1-2; D may be TRBD1 (5 bases). Per the germline V gene, CDR1 is KGHSH and CDR2 is LQKENI. V was trimmed by 1 base and J by 7 bases, leaving 16 bases between them. The CDR3 extends over 15 amino acids.